This entry lists 25 T cell receptor beta chains sequenced from one sample in a study of T cells after yellow fever vaccination. TCRdb re-called the 5' RACE reads with MiXCR, one entry per CDR3 protein. The sample includes approximately 250,000 distinct CDR3 sequences, about 3.9% of them seen just once. The specimen was PBMCs, collected 15 days after the yellow fever booster vaccination. The receptors originated from a man between 18 and 35 years old who received the YFV17D yellow fever vaccine.

At least ten counts were recorded for this clonotype. The gene calls are TRBV28 and TRBJ2-3; D uncertain. The germline gives CDR1 MDHEN, CDR2 SYDVKM. V lost 5 bases and J lost 7, with 7 bases in between. The CDR3 length is 11 residues. CDR3 residues: CASSGRYTQYF. The CDR3 DNA is TGTGCCAGCAGTGGAAGGTATACGCAGTATTTT.

This clonotype showed up many times. This chain joins TRBV24-1 and TRBJ2-2, with 8 bases matching TRBD2. Germline values: CDR1 KGHDR, CDR2 SFDVKD. V was pared by 3 bases and J by 6 bases, with 8 bases of the junction left unmatched. The CDR3 runs 16 residues. For the CDR3, the DNA is TGTGCCACCAGTGATCCCCCGGCGACTAGCGCCGGGGAGCTGTTTTTT. Protein: CATSDPPATSAGELFF.

This clonotype was recorded at least ten times. This chain uses TRBV6-2 or TRBV6-3 with TRBJ1-5, with D hard to call. The germline CDR1 and CDR2 sequences are MNHEY and SVGEGT. CDR3 length: 14 residues. The V end was cut by 2 bases, the J end by 6 bases, with 11 bases between. The CDR3 DNA follows: TGTGCCAGCAGTTACCTGGAATACGGTCAGCCCCAGCATTTT. Protein: CASSYLEYGQPQHF.

This clonotype was counted at least ten times. This rearrangement joins TRBV7-2 to TRBJ1-3, with D unresolved. V was trimmed by 5 bases and J by 4 bases, leaving 18 bases between them. Germline V gene data show CDR1 as SGHTA and CDR2 as FQGNSA. The CDR3 contains 16 residues. Written as DNA, the CDR3 is TGTGCCAGCAGCCCTCAGAGTTCTGGGTCGGGAAACACCATATATTTT. Residues: CASSPQSSGSGNTIYF.

This clonotype was seen ten or more times. The chain joins TRBV21-1 to TRBJ1-2; the DNA was not compared with TRBD1, the D call given in the table. TRBV21-1 is shown as a pseudogene. The length of the CDR3 is 13 residues. As DNA, the CDR3 is TGTGCCAGCAGCAAACGGGGGTATGGGGGCTACACCTTC. Its protein product is CASSKRGYGGYTF.

This clonotype has at least ten counts. The chain recombines TRBV10-3 with TRBJ2-5; D call uncertain. The CDR3 runs to 15 residues. V was shortened by 3 bases and J by 2 bases, with 13 bases between the two germline ends. Per germline, CDR1 ENHRY and CDR2 SYGVKD. For the CDR3, the DNA is TGTGCCATCAGTGATAGTCGGACGGCACAAGAGACCCAGTACTTC. Translating it yields CAISDSRTAQETQYF.

This clonotype came up many times. V and J are TRBV5-1 and TRBJ1-3; D not resolved. This CDR3 has 16 amino acids. V was cut by 4 bases and J by 0 bases, with 14 bases left in between. CDR1 and CDR2 (germline): SGHRS, YFSETQ. The CDR3, as DNA: TGCGCCAGCAGCCTTACAACTCCAGACTCTGGAAACACCATATATTTT. Protein product: CASSLTTPDSGNTIYF.

This clonotype occurred many times. The chain links TRBV7-8 to TRBJ2-6, with no clear D. CDR3 length: 15 amino acids. Trimming shortened V by 1 base and J by 2 bases, and 6 bases separated the two germline ends. The germline V gene encodes CDR1 SGHVS and CDR2 FQNEAQ. The CDR3: CASSLEIAGANVLTF. The CDR3 DNA sequence: TGTGCCAGCAGCTTAGAGATCGCTGGGGCCAACGTCCTGACTTTC.

This clonotype was picked up many times. This chain links TRBV11-2 with TRBJ2-5; D is uncertain. Germline CDR1 reads SGHAT; CDR2 reads FQNNGV. The CDR3 loop spans 14 amino acids. V lost 0 bases and J lost 3, with 8 bases in between. CDR3: CASSLEGGKETQYF. CDR3 DNA sequence: TGTGCCAGCAGCTTAGAGGGCGGAAAAGAGACCCAGTACTTC.

This clonotype was recorded at least ten times. This sequence joins TRBV5-1 and TRBJ2-3; the D is unclear. This CDR3 has 14 residues. Per germline, CDR1 SGHRS and CDR2 YFSETQ. V dropped 2 bases and J dropped 4 bases, with 11 bases sitting between them. The DNA of the CDR3 is TGCGCCAGCAGCTTTGGCCAGACTTCAGATACGCAGTATTTT. It encodes CASSFGQTSDTQYF.

The genes are TRBV28 and TRBJ2-5, with 8 bases aligning to TRBD2. Germline-derived CDR1 and CDR2 are MDHEN and SYDVKM. The CDR3 is made up of 14 amino acids. J lost 4 bases, V lost 10 bases, and 11 bases had no gene match. CDR3 amino acids: CATEGLGGGETQYF. The CDR3 coding sequence is TGTGCCACCGAGGGACTAGGGGGTGGAGAGACCCAGTACTTC. Full variable domain (outside the CDR3, taken from reference TRBV28 and TRBJ2-5): DVKVTQSSRYLVKRTGEKVFLECVQDMDHENMFWYRQDPGLGLRLIYFSYDVKMKEKGDIPEGYSVSREKKERFSLILESASTNQTSMYLCATEGLGGGETQYFGPGTRLLVL.

This clonotype has a count of ten or more. This sequence joins TRBV7-9 and TRBJ2-1, with D unresolved. The CDR3 has 11 amino acids. V was pared by 5 bases and J by 9 bases, with 8 bases between. The germline CDR1 and CDR2 sequences are SEHNR and FQNEAQ (reference sequence). CDR3 protein: CASSQVGEQFF. The DNA for the CDR3 is TGTGCCAGCAGCCAAGTCGGTGAGCAGTTCTTC.

In its sample, this clonotype was seen many times. In DNA form, the CDR3 reads TGTGCCTGGAGTGTAAGGGAGAATCAGCCCCAGCATTTT. Its protein is CAWSVRENQPQHF. The chain carries TRBV30 and TRBJ1-5; D unresolved. The CDR3 loop spans 13 amino acids. Germline V gene lookup returns CDR1 GTSNPN and CDR2 SVGIG (reference sequence). V was trimmed by 0 bases and J by 4 bases, leaving 7 bases between them. The full variable domain, with the rest looked up from reference TRBV30 and TRBJ1-5, is SQTIHQWPATLVQPVGSPLSLECTVEGTSNPNLYWYRQAAGRGLQLLFYSVGIGQISSEVPQNLSASRPQDRQFILSSKKLLLSDSGFYLCAWSVRENQPQHFGDGTRLSIL.

The chain employs TRBV7-8 and TRBJ1-5, with unresolved D. This CDR3 is 16 amino acids long. Germline V gene data show CDR1 as SGHVS and CDR2 as FQNEAQ. Trimming pared 4 bases from V and 2 bases from J, leaving 15 bases between. The CDR3 DNA sequence: TGTGCCAGCAGCTCTCACCGGGTAATGGGCAATCAGCCCCAGCATTTT. This encodes CASSSHRVMGNQPQHF.

The sample holds many counts of this clonotype. The chain recombines TRBV29-1 with TRBJ2-5; D assignment may be TRBD1 or TRBD2 (5 bases each). The CDR3 has 14 residues. V lost 5 bases and J lost 1, with 14 bases in between. Germline-derived CDR1 and CDR2 are SQVTM and ANQGSEA. The CDR3 protein is CSVRQGRFQETQYF. The CDR3 bases are TGCAGCGTTAGGCAGGGACGATTCCAAGAGACCCAGTACTTC.

There are many counts of this clonotype. V usage is TRBV21-1 and J usage is TRBJ2-7; TRBD1 is the table's D call, not checked against the DNA. TRBV21-1 is a pseudogene segment. CDR3 length: 16 residues. CDR3 amino acids: CASSKAPDRAGREQYV. CDR3 sequence (DNA): TGTGCCAGCAGCAAAGCCCCGGACAGGGCCGGCCGGGAGCAGTACGTC.

This clonotype was seen at least ten times. The chain has TRBV6-2 or TRBV6-3 and TRBJ1-6; D is uncertain. Deletions cut 6 bases from V and 8 bases from J, with 14 bases between. In germline, CDR1 is MNHEY, CDR2 SVGEGT. The CDR3 extends over 14 amino acids. CDR3 protein: CASSGPKSDSPLHF. The CDR3 DNA is TGTGCCAGCAGCGGCCCGAAAAGCGATTCACCCCTCCACTTT.

This clonotype was counted at least ten times. The chain carries TRBV7-2 and TRBJ2-5, with D uncertain. Germline CDR1 is SGHTA and CDR2 is FQGNSA. V shed 0 bases and J shed 4 bases, with 6 bases lying between them. This CDR3 is 13 amino acids long. CDR3 protein: CASSLAERETQYF. In DNA, the CDR3 is TGTGCCAGCAGCTTAGCTGAGAGAGAGACCCAGTACTTC.

This clonotype was detected ten times or more. The chain joins TRBV7-2 to TRBJ2-5; TRBD1 might be the D (6 bases). Deletions cut 2 bases from V and 5 bases from J, with 6 bases between. Germline CDR1 reads SGHTA; CDR2 reads FQGNSA. The CDR3 runs to 12 residues. This CDR3 is CASSLRGETQYF. The CDR3 region has the DNA TGTGCCAGCAGCTTAAGGGGGGAGACCCAGTACTTC.

The table lists this clonotype with many counts. The V gene is TRBV7-2, the J gene TRBJ2-5; 9 positions match TRBD2. The J segment lost 7 bases and the V segment lost 3 bases, leaving 3 bases of the junction unmatched. Germline V gene data show CDR1 as SGHTA and CDR2 as FQGNSA. The CDR3 has 13 amino acids. Here the CDR3 reads CASSFEAGGTQYF. CDR3 sequence (DNA): TGTGCCAGCAGCTTCGAAGCGGGGGGGACCCAGTACTTC.

This clonotype was found many times. The chain is built from TRBV11-3 and TRBJ2-2; maybe TRBD1 (6 bases). The CDR3 length is 17 residues. Trimming removed 5 bases from V and 0 bases from J, with 16 bases in between. CDR1 is SGHNT and CDR2 is YENEEA in the germline V gene. This CDR3 is CASSARQARPNTGELFF. The CDR3 DNA is TGTGCCAGCAGCGCGCGACAGGCCCGGCCGAACACCGGGGAGCTGTTTTTT.

This clonotype occurred many times. This rearrangement joins TRBV6-2 or TRBV6-3 to TRBJ2-1, with no clear D. CDR1 MNHEY and CDR2 SVGEGT come from the germline V gene. The V gene lost 6 bases and the J gene lost 1 base, with 7 bases spanning the gap. The length of the CDR3 is 13 residues. The CDR3 sequence: CASSQRSYNEQFF. The CDR3 DNA sequence: TGTGCCAGCAGCCAAAGGTCCTACAATGAGCAGTTCTTC.

This clonotype was counted many times. The chain couples TRBV3-1 to TRBJ1-1; D not resolved. V was pared by 1 base and J by 0 bases, with 9 bases between. The CDR3 sequence is 15 residues long. The germline V gene encodes CDR1 LGHDT and CDR2 YNNKEL (reference sequence). CDR3 in DNA: TGTGCCAGCAGCCAAGTTCCCGGTTTGAACACTGAAGCTTTCTTT. Residues: CASSQVPGLNTEAFF.

There are a few counts of this clonotype. The V call is TRBV12-3 or TRBV12-4, the J call TRBJ2-5; D uncertain. The CDR3 length is 14 residues. With 8 bases removed from V and 5 bases from J, the gap between germline ends came to 18 bases. The CDR3 region is CASCSYGLGETQYF. CDR3 coding DNA: TGTGCCAGCTGTTCTTACGGTCTGGGGGAGACCCAGTACTTC.

This clonotype came up many times. The rearrangement joins TRBV6-2 or TRBV6-3 to TRBJ2-7, with 10 bases identical to TRBD1. V shed 8 bases, J shed 8 bases, and the junction held 12 bases outside the gene matches. Germline loops: CDR1 MNHEY, CDR2 SVGEGT. The CDR3 totals 14 residues. The CDR3 here is CASGPTGGKSKQYF. As DNA, the CDR3 is TGTGCCAGCGGACCGACAGGGGGCAAGAGCAAGCAGTACTTC.